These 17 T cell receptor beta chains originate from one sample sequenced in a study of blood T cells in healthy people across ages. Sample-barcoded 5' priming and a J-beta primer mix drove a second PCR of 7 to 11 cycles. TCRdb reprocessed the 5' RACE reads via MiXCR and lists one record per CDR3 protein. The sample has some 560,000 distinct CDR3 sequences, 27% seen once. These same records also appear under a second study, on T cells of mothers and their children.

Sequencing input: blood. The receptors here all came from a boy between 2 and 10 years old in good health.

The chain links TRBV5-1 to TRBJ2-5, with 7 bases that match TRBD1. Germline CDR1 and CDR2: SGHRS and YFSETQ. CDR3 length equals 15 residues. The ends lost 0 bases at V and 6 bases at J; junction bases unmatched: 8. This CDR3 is CASSLADRDVQTQYF. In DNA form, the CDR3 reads TGCGCCAGCAGCTTGGCCGACAGGGATGTACAGACCCAGTACTTC.

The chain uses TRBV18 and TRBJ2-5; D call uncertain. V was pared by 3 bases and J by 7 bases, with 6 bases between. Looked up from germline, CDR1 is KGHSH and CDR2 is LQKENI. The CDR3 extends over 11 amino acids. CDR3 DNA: TGTGCCAGCTCACCTTATGTGACCCAGTACTTC. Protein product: CASSPYVTQYF.

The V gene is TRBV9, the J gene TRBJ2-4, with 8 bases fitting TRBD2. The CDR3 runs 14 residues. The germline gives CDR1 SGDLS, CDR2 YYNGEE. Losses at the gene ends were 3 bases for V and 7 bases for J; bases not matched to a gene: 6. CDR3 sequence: CASSGGGGRNIQYF. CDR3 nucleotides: TGTGCCAGCAGCGGAGGCGGGGGGCGGAACATTCAGTACTTC.

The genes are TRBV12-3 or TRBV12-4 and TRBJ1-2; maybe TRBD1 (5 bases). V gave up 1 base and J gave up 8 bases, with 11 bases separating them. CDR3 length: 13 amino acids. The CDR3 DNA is TGTGCCAGCAGTTTAGAGTTTGGGGGGGGCTACACCTTC. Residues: CASSLEFGGGYTF.

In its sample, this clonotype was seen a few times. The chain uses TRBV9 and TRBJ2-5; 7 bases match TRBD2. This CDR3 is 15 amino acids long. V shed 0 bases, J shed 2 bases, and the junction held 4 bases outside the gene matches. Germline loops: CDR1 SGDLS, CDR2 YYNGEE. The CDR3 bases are TGTGCCAGCAGCGTAGCTCCAGCGGGACAAGAGACCCAGTACTTC. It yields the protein CASSVAPAGQETQYF. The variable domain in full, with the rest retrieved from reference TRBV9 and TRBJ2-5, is DSGVTQTPKHLITATGQRVTLRCSPRSGDLSVYWYQQSLDQGLQFLIQYYNGEERAKGNILERFSAQQFPDLHSELNLSSLELGDSALYFCASSVAPAGQETQYFGPGTRLLVL.

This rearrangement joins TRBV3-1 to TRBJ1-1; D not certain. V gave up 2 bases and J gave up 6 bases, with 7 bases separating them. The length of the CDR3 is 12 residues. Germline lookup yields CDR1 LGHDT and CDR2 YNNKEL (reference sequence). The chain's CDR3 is CASSQQPAEAFF. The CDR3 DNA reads TGTGCCAGCAGCCAACAACCAGCTGAAGCTTTCTTT.

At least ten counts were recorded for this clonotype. The CDR3 sequence: CASSPSGLAKNIQYF. The CDR3 DNA follows: TGTGCCAGCAGTCCCTCGGGACTAGCCAAAAACATTCAGTACTTC. The rearrangement joins TRBV28 to TRBJ2-4, with D perhaps TRBD2 (6 bases). Trimming cost V 5 bases and J 0 bases, with 11 bases left between them. The CDR3 is 15 amino acids. CDR1 is MDHEN, CDR2 SYDVKM, per germline.

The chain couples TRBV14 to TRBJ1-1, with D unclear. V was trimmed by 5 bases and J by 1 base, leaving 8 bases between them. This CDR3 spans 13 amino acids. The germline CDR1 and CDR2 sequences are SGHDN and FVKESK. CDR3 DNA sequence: TGTGCCAGCAGCTGGAGGGAGAACACTGAAGCTTTCTTT. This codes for CASSWRENTEAFF.

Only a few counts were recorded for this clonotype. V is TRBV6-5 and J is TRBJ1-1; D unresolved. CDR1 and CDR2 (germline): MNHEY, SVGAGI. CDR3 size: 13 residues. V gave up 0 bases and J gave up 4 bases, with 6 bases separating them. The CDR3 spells CASSYSLGTEAFF. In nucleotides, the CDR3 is TGTGCCAGCAGTTACTCGTTGGGCACTGAAGCTTTCTTT.

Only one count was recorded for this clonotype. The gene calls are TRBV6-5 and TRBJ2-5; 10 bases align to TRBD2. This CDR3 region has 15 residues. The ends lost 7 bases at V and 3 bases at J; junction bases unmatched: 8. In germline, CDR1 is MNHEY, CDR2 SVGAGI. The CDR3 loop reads CASTPKGLAEETQYF. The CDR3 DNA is TGTGCCAGCACTCCGAAAGGACTAGCGGAAGAGACCCAGTACTTC.

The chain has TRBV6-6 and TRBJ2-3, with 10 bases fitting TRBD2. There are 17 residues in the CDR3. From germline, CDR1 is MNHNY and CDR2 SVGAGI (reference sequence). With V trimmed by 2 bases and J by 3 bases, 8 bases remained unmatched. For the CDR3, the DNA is TGTGCCAGCAGTTACCCGGGACTAGCGCGAAGGACAGATACGCAGTATTTT. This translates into CASSYPGLARRTDTQYF.

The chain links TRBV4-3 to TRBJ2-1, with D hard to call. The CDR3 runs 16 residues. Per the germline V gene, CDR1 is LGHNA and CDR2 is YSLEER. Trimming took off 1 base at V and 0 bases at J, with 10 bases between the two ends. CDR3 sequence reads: CASSQVMRSSYNEQFF. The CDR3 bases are TGCGCCAGCAGCCAAGTAATGAGGAGCTCCTACAATGAGCAGTTCTTC.

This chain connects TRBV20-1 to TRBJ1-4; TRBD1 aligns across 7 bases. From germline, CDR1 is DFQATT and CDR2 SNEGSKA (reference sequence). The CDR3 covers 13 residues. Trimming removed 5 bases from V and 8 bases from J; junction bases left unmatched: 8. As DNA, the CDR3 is TGCAGTGCTCGACAGGGTCAAGGGGAAAAACTGTTTTTT. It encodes CSARQGQGEKLFF.

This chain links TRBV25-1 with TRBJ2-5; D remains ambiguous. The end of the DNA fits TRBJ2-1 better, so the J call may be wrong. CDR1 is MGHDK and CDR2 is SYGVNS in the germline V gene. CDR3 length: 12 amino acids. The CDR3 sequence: CASSGAVREQFF. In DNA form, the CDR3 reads TGTGCCAGCAGTGGGGCCGTCCGGGAGCAGTTCTTC.

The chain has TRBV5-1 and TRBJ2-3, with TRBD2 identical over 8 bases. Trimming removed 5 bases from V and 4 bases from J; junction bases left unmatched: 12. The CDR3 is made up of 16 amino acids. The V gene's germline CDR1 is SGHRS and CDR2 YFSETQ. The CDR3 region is CASRPAGGRGSDTQYF. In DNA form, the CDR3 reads TGCGCCAGCAGGCCTGCGGGAGGCCGGGGCTCAGATACGCAGTATTTT.

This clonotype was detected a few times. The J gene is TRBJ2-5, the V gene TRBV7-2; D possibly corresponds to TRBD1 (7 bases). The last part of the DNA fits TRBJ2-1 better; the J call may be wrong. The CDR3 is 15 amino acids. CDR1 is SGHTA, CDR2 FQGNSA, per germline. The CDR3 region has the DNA TGTGCCAGCAGCACTGGAGGACAGGCGGGGAATGAGCAGTTCTTC. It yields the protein CASSTGGQAGNEQFF.

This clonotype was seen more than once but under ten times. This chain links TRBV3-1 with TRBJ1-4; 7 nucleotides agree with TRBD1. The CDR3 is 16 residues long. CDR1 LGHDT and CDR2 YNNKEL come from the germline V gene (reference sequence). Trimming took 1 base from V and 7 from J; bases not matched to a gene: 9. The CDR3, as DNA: TGTGCCAGCAGCCAAGTTAGACAGGGAGGTCGTGAAAAACTGTTTTTT. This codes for CASSQVRQGGREKLFF.